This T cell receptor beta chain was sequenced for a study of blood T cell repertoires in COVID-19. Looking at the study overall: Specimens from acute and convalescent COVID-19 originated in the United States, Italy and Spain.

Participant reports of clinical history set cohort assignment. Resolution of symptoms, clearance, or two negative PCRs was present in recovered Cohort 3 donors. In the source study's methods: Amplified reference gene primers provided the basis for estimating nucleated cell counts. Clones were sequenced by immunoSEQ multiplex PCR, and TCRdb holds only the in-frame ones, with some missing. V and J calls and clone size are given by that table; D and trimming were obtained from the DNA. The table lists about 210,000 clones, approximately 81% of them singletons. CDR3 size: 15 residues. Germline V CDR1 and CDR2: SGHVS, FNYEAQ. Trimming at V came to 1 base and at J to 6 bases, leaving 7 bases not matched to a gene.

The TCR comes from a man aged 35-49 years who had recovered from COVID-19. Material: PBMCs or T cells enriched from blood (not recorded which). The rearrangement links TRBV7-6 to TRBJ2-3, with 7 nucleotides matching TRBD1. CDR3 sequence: CASSLVATGSDTQYF. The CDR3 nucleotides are TGTGCCAGCAGCTTAGTAGCGACAGGGTCCGATACGCAGTATTTT.